One sample yielded the 9 T cell receptor beta chains listed below, sequenced in a study of T-cell reconstitution after alpha-beta-depleted transplantation in children (dated by TCRdb to the mid-2010s). The treatment or condition label on this specimen signifies: allogeneic hematopoietic cell transplantation with graft depleted of TCRalphabeta T cells and CD19 B cells. Library construction relied on PCR. TCRdb shows the sequencer as Illumina HiSeq 2500. TCR library preparation used molecular barcoding, with unique molecular identifiers applied to normalize quantification of the TCRbeta repertoire. TCRdb reprocessed the public reads (quality trimming at Q25 with fastp, clone calling with MiXCR) and kept in-frame beta chains. Rows are combined by CDR3 protein, so each entry shows the most common genes and DNA. The sample data list about 980,000 distinct CDR3 sequences, and around 30% of these were observed just once. More than 25% of the sample is held by the ten biggest clonotypes.

Sample: PBMCs, mostly from graft donor cells, taken 360 days after TCRalphabeta/CD19-depleted stem cell transplant. The receptors here all came from a boy younger than two who had a stem cell transplant for SCID, so the T cells may come from the graft donor.

This clonotype was detected a few times. The V gene is TRBV15, the J gene TRBJ2-3; D is possibly TRBD2 (6 bases). CDR1 is LNHNV and CDR2 is YYDKDF in the germline V gene (reference sequence). The CDR3 is made up of 17 amino acids. Trimming cost V 1 base and J 4 bases, with 18 bases left between them. The CDR3 reads CATSRAPLGGGPDTQYF. The CDR3 coding sequence is TGTGCCACCAGCAGAGCTCCCCTGGGGGGTGGCCCAGATACGCAGTATTTT.

The chain uses TRBV5-1 and TRBJ1-2; 8 positions match TRBD1. The CDR3 is 12 amino acids. With 4 bases clipped from V and 6 bases from J, the junction kept 2 bases outside the gene matches. Germline loops: CDR1 SGHRS, CDR2 YFSETQ. The chain's CDR3 is CASSTGGDGYTF. The CDR3 DNA reads as TGCGCCAGCAGCACAGGGGGAGATGGCTACACCTTC.

The rearrangement joins TRBV29-1 to TRBJ2-5; D might be TRBD1 or TRBD2, each matching 6 bases. Trimming cost V 5 bases and J 5 bases, with 21 bases left between them. The CDR3 contains 15 residues. Germline values: CDR1 SQVTM, CDR2 ANQGSEA. CDR3 amino acids: CSVPRTGGVGETQYF. The CDR3 bases are TGCAGCGTTCCGCGGACCGGGGGCGTGGGGGAGACCCAGTACTTC. The variable domain in full, with the rest retrieved from reference TRBV29-1 and TRBJ2-5, is SAVISQKPSRDICQRGTSLTIQCQVDSQVTMMFWYRQQPGQSLTLIATANQGSEATYESGFVIDKFPISRPNLTFSTLTVSNMSPEDSSIYLCSVPRTGGVGETQYFGPGTRLLVL.

The chain carries TRBV5-6 and TRBJ2-7; unclear D gene. The CDR3 sequence is 15 residues long. Germline V gene data show CDR1 as SGHDT and CDR2 as YYEEEE. Between the trimmed V and J ends, which lost 1 base and 0 bases, there was a span of 11 bases. CDR3 amino acids: CASSLSGRRSYEQYF. As DNA, the CDR3 is TGTGCCAGCAGCTTGTCTGGACGCCGCTCCTACGAGCAGTACTTC.

This clonotype was seen a few times. The gene calls are TRBV12-3 or TRBV12-4 and TRBJ2-1, with 11 bases lining up with TRBD2. This CDR3 has 16 amino acids. V was clipped by 7 bases and J by 4 bases; unmatched bases: 9. The CDR3 sequence: CASKRASGGPYNEQFF. CDR3 nucleotide sequence: TGTGCCAGCAAAAGGGCTAGCGGGGGGCCTTACAATGAGCAGTTCTTC.

The chain uses TRBV4-3 and TRBJ2-1, with 11 bases fitting TRBD2. Germline CDR1 LGHNA, CDR2 YSLEER. This CDR3 region has 20 residues. V shed 0 bases, J shed 5 bases, and the junction held 15 bases outside the gene matches. Here the CDR3 DNA reads TGCGCCAGCAGCCAAGAAGGTACCTATCCGACTAGCGGGGACCACAATGAGCAGTTCTTC. Its translation is CASSQEGTYPTSGDHNEQFF.

The gene calls are TRBV2 and TRBJ2-1; the match to TRBD2 covers 13 bases. CDR3 length: 15 residues. Germline CDR1 SNHLY, CDR2 FYNNEI. Trimming took 8 bases from V and 4 from J; bases not matched to a gene: 5. This CDR3 reads CASHSGLAGYNEQFF. The CDR3, as DNA: TGTGCCAGCCACTCGGGACTAGCGGGATACAATGAGCAGTTCTTC.

The V gene is TRBV5-1, the J gene TRBJ2-5; a possible D gene is TRBD2 (5 bases). The V end lost 0 bases, the J end lost 1 base, and 13 bases lay between the germline ends. The CDR3 extends over 16 amino acids. Germline CDR1 reads SGHRS; CDR2 reads YFSETQ. The CDR3 sequence is CASSLAGVYVQETQYF. The DNA of the CDR3 is TGCGCCAGCAGCTTGGCCGGGGTCTACGTCCAAGAGACCCAGTACTTC.

This chain links TRBV11-1 with TRBJ2-1, with 10 bases matching TRBD2. The CDR3 runs to 16 residues. The germline gives CDR1 SGHAT, CDR2 FQDESV (reference sequence). With V trimmed by 0 bases and J by 7 bases, 6 bases remained unmatched. The CDR3 nucleotides are TGTGCCAGCAGCTTAGCGAGGCTAGCGGGGGTGAATGAGCAGTTCTTC. Translated, it gives CASSLARLAGVNEQFF.